This entry lists 13 T cell receptor beta chains sequenced from one sample in a study of T cell responses to AZD1222 COVID-19 vaccine. Sequenced by immunoSEQ multiplex PCR; TCRdb stores in-frame clones only, minus some. The sample contains around 50,000 clones, about 88% of which appear only once. The input for sequencing was peripheral blood, taken on day 0 of AZD1222 vaccination. The receptors originated from an adult in good health.

CDR3 residues: CASSEYEKLFF. The CDR3 DNA follows: TGTGCCAGCAGTGAATATGAAAAACTGTTTTTT. V is TRBV25-1 and J is TRBJ1-4; D remains unclear. CDR3 length equals 11 residues. V was shortened by 0 bases and J by 7 bases, with 0 bases between the two germline ends. The germline gives CDR1 MGHDK, CDR2 SYGVNS.

This clone was detected only a few times. The chain is built from TRBV6-4 and TRBJ2-5, with 10 bases identical to TRBD2. The CDR3 has 15 residues. The trim removed 4 bases at V and 2 bases at J, leaving 4 bases unmatched. Germline assignment: CDR1 MRHNA and CDR2 SNTAGT. CDR3 in DNA: TGTGCCAGCAGTGGGACTAGCGGCCCGCAAGAGACCCAGTACTTC. Protein: CASSGTSGPQETQYF.

The chain joins TRBV6-5 to TRBJ2-6; D remains ambiguous. V shed 7 bases and J shed 0 bases, with 4 bases lying between them. The CDR3 has 13 amino acids. CDR1 and CDR2 (germline): MNHEY, SVGAGI. The CDR3 loop is CASKNSGANVLTF. In DNA form, the CDR3 reads TGTGCCAGCAAGAACTCTGGGGCCAACGTCCTGACTTTC.

This sequence joins TRBV28 and TRBJ2-3; 11 bases fit TRBD2. This CDR3 has 17 amino acids. V lost 2 bases and J lost 3; bases outside the gene matches: 7. CDR1 MDHEN and CDR2 SYDVKM come from the germline V gene. Here the CDR3 reads CASSLGIASGRTDTQYF. The CDR3 coding sequence is TGTGCCAGCAGTTTAGGGATTGCTAGCGGGAGGACAGATACGCAGTATTTT.

This clone was seen a handful of times. The chain combines TRBV28 with TRBJ2-2; 7 nucleotides align to TRBD1. The V gene's germline CDR1 is MDHEN and CDR2 SYDVKM. This CDR3 is built from 14 residues. The V and J ends lost 5 bases and 4 bases, in that order; junction bases with no gene match: 4. The CDR3 sequence: CASSPGQLTGELFF. DNA for the CDR3: TGTGCCAGCAGTCCGGGACAGCTCACCGGGGAGCTGTTTTTT.

The chain links TRBV3-1 (or the pseudogene TRBV3-2) to TRBJ2-7; TRBD1 aligns across 8 bases. Losses at the gene ends were 0 bases for V and 2 bases for J; bases not matched to a gene: 9. Germline CDR1 LGHDT, CDR2 YNNKEL (reference sequence). This CDR3 is 17 amino acids long. Written as DNA, the CDR3 is TGTGCCAGCAGCCAAGATCATAGGACAGGGTCCGCCTACGAGCAGTACTTC. As protein: CASSQDHRTGSAYEQYF.

The CDR3 region is CASSILGETKLFF. The CDR3 bases are TGTGCCAGTAGTATACTAGGGGAGACAAAACTGTTTTTT. The chain employs TRBV19 and TRBJ1-4; D is perhaps TRBD1 (5 bases). CDR3 length: 13 amino acids. Trimming cost V 2 bases and J 10 bases, with 11 bases left between them. CDR1 is LNHDA, CDR2 SQIVND, per germline (reference sequence). Full variable domain (remainder filled in from reference TRBV19 and TRBJ1-4): DGGITQSPKYLFRKEGQNVTLSCEQNLNHDAMYWYRQDPGQGLRLIYYSQIVNDFQKGDIAEGYSVSREKKESFPLTVTSAQKNPTAFYLCASSILGETKLFFGSGTQLSVL.

CDR3 loop: CASSQGQATEAFF. The CDR3 coding sequence is TGTGCCAGCAGCCAGGGACAGGCGACTGAAGCTTTCTTT. This sequence joins TRBV7-9 and TRBJ1-1; 8 positions agree with TRBD1. CDR3 length equals 13 residues. V dropped 5 bases and J dropped 5; count of bases not matched to a gene: 4. Germline assignment: CDR1 SEHNR and CDR2 FQNEAQ (reference sequence).

The genes are TRBV2 and TRBJ1-2, with 7 positions matching TRBD1. V was pared by 8 bases and J by 7 bases, with 10 bases of the junction left unmatched. CDR1 is SNHLY and CDR2 is FYNNEI in the germline V gene. CDR3 length equals 13 residues. The CDR3 protein is CASCTGVGGGYTF. The CDR3 bases are TGTGCCAGCTGTACAGGGGTAGGAGGTGGCTACACCTTC.

This clone appeared a single time. The rearrangement links TRBV15 to TRBJ2-1; 10 bases are shared with TRBD2. V was clipped by 2 bases and J by 6 bases; unmatched bases: 4. Looked up from germline, CDR1 is LNHNV and CDR2 is YYDKDF (reference sequence). The length of the CDR3 is 15 residues. The CDR3 DNA reads TGTGCCACCAGCAGACAAAGCGGGAGGGCCAATGAGCAGTTCTTC. This sequence encodes CATSRQSGRANEQFF.

The chain is built from TRBV5-1 and TRBJ1-3; the D is unclear. The length of the CDR3 is 16 residues. Germline-derived CDR1 and CDR2 are SGHRS and YFSETQ. V gave up 0 bases and J gave up 2 bases, with 12 bases separating them. The CDR3 region has the DNA TGCGCCAGCAGCTTGGGTCTCCCTGGGCCTGGAAACACCATATATTTT. Amino acid sequence: CASSLGLPGPGNTIYF. Full variable domain (missing parts from reference TRBV5-1 and TRBJ1-3): KAGVTQTPRYLIKTRGQQVTLSCSPISGHRSVSWYQQTPGQGLQFLFEYFSETQRNKGNFPGRFSGRQFSNSRSEMNVSTLELGDSALYLCASSLGLPGPGNTIYFGEGSWLTVV.

J is TRBJ1-1 and V is TRBV5-1; 7 positions agree with TRBD1. Germline-derived CDR1 and CDR2 are SGHRS and YFSETQ. Trimming removed 3 bases from V and 0 bases from J; junction bases left unmatched: 8. This CDR3 comprises 16 residues. The CDR3 loop reads CASSSEKGQLNTEAFF. DNA for the CDR3: TGCGCCAGCAGCTCAGAAAAGGGACAGCTGAACACTGAAGCTTTCTTT.

The sample holds a few counts of this clone. This chain connects TRBV9 to TRBJ1-6, with 7 bases lining up with TRBD1. The CDR3 is 15 amino acids. Trimming removed 0 bases from V and 6 bases from J; junction bases left unmatched: 3. CDR1 and CDR2 (germline): SGDLS, YYNGEE. The CDR3 loop is CASSVASGGNSPLHF. CDR3 in DNA: TGTGCCAGCAGCGTAGCTTCAGGGGGTAATTCACCCCTCCACTTT. The variable domain in full, with the rest retrieved from reference TRBV9 and TRBJ1-6, is DSGVTQTPKHLITATGQRVTLRCSPRSGDLSVYWYQQSLDQGLQFLIQYYNGEERAKGNILERFSAQQFPDLHSELNLSSLELGDSALYFCASSVASGGNSPLHFGNGTRLTVT.